This paragraph covers one T cell receptor beta chain sequence. This sample is part of a study of blood T cell repertoires in COVID-19. Overall study: Researchers got acute and convalescent COVID-19 samples from the United States, Italy and Spain. PBMCs, B-cell-depleted T cells, or T cells provided the cDNA or gDNA that made up the material.

V lost 4 bases and J 0 bases, leaving 8 bases between the germline ends. The CDR3 totals 14 residues. The germline V gene has CDR1 SGDLS and CDR2 YYNGEE. The protocol was immunoSEQ multiplex PCR, while the TCRdb copy is restricted to in-frame clones and leaves out a portion. In the table there are just over 95,000 clones, 81% of which are singletons. Specimen: peripheral blood. The chain joins TRBV9 to TRBJ1-3; D is undetermined. The sequence was obtained from a man between 60 and 75 years old with acute or convalescent COVID-19. The CDR3 protein is CASSPSSSGNTIYF. CDR3 coding DNA: TGTGCCAGCAGCCCCAGTTCCTCTGGAAACACCATATATTTT.